The clone carrying this TCR beta chain was detected ten times or more. The antigen remains undetermined. TCRdb passed the 5' RACE reads through MiXCR, listing each CDR3 protein once. The sample includes 700,000 to 850,000 distinct CDR3 sequences, 12% seen only once; the top ten take just over 0.5%. The data stem from a study of CD8 T cells in ankylosing spondylitis. The CDR3 is made up of 16 amino acids. Germline loops: CDR1 DFQATT, CDR2 SNEGSKA (reference sequence). V lost 2 bases and J lost 0, with 16 bases in between. Study conclusions and caveats: A motif of 8 or 9 highly homologous TCR beta variants was seen as apparently characteristic of ankylosing spondylitis blood. As reported, disease-linked clones showed significant enrichment in matched ankylosing spondylitis synovial fluid. Certain motif variants had earlier been reported in reactive arthritis synovial fluid and blood.

The receptor was isolated from a male donor with ankylosing spondylitis. Material for sequencing was blood, either unsorted or a sorted T cell fraction (not recorded which). The chain uses TRBV20-1 and TRBJ1-2; a weak D match, TRBD1 (6 bases). DNA for the CDR3: TGCAGTGCTAGACCCCTCGGACAGACAACTAACTATGGCTACACCTTC. Its translation is CSARPLGQTTNYGYTF.